The entry below describes one TCR beta chain. Only in-frame clones appear in the TCRdb table, and some are missing; sequencing was by immunoSEQ multiplex PCR. The top ten hold roughly 2% of the sample, which has roughly 150,000 clones, 85% to 90% seen once. V shed 6 bases and J shed 5 bases, with 18 bases lying between them. CDR1 SGHKS and CDR2 YYEKEE come from the germline V gene (reference sequence). This CDR3 has 15 residues. The source of the sample is a study of blood T cell repertoires in COVID-19. The clonotype was recovered from a man aged 50 to 59 who had recovered from COVID-19. The genes are TRBV5-5 and TRBJ2-4; D is perhaps TRBD2 (6 bases). Sequencing input: peripheral blood. CDR3 bases: TGTGCCAGCACCCGACTCTCGGGGGAGCAAAACATTCAGTACTTC. Amino acids: CASTRLSGEQNIQYF. The full variable domain, in which reference TRBV5-5 and TRBJ2-4 provide the parts outside the CDR3, is DAGVTQSPTHLIKTRGQQVTLRCSPISGHKSVSWYQQVLGQGPQFIFQYYEKEERGRGNFPDRFSARQFPNYSSELNVNALLLGDSALYLCASTRLSGEQNIQYFGAGTRLSVL.